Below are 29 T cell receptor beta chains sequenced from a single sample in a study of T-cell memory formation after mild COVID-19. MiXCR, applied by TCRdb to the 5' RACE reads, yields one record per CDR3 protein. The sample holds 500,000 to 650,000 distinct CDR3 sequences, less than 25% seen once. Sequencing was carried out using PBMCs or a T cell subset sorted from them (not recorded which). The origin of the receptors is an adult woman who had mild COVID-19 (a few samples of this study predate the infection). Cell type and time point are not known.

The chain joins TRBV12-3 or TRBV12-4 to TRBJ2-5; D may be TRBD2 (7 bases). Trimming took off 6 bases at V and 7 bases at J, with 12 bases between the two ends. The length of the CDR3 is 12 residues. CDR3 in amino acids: CASRQGGGTQYF. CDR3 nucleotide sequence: TGTGCCAGCAGGCAGGGAGGGGGGACCCAGTACTTC.

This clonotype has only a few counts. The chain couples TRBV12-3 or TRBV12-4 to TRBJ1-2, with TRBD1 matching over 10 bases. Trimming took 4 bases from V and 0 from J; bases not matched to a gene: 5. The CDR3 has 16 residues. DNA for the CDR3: TGTGCCAGCAGTTATGGACAGGGGGGAACTAACTATGGCTACACCTTC. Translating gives CASSYGQGGTNYGYTF.

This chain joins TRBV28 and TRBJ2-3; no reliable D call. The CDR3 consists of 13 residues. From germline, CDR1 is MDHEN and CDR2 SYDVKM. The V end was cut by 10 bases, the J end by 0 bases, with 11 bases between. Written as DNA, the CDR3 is TGTGCCAACCGAGACGTTAGCACAGATACGCAGTATTTT. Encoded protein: CANRDVSTDTQYF.

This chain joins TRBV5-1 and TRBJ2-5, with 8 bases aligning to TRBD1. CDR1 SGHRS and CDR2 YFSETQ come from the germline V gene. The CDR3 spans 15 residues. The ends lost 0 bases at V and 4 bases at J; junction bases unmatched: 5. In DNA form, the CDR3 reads TGCGCCAGCAGCTTGGGCCAGGGGGCCGTAGAGACCCAGTACTTC. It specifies CASSLGQGAVETQYF.

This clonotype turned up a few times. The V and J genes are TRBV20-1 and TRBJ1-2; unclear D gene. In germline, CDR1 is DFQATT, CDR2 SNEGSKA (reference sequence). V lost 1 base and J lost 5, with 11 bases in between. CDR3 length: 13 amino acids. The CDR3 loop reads CSARGNSPYGYTF. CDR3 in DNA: TGCAGTGCTAGAGGGAACAGCCCTTATGGCTACACCTTC.

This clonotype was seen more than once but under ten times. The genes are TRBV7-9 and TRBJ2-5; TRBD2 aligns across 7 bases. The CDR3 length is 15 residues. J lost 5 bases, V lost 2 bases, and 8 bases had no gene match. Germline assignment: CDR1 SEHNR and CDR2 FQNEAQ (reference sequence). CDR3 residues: CASSLYSGAGETQYF. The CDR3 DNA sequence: TGTGCCAGCAGCTTATACAGCGGGGCCGGGGAGACCCAGTACTTC.

The CDR3: CASSPSARGGTNYEQYF. In nucleotides, the CDR3 is TGTGCCAGCAGCCCGTCGGCGAGGGGCGGGACCAATTACGAGCAGTACTTC. The rearrangement joins TRBV5-6 to TRBJ2-7, with D possibly being TRBD2 (6 bases). This CDR3 has 17 residues. With 4 bases removed from V and 4 bases from J, the gap between germline ends came to 24 bases. In germline, CDR1 is SGHDT, CDR2 YYEEEE. Variable domain in full (rest from reference TRBV5-6 and TRBJ2-7): DAGVTQSPTHLIKTRGQQVTLRCSPKSGHDTVSWYQQALGQGPQFIFQYYEEEERQRGNFPDRFSGHQFPNYSSELNVNALLLGDSALYLCASSPSARGGTNYEQYFGPGTRLTVT.

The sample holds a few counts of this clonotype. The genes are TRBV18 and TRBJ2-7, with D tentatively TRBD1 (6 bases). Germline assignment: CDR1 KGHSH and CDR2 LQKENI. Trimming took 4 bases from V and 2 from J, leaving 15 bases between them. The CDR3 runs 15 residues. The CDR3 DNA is TGTGCCAGCTCACGACAGGAGTCCCGTCCCTACGAGCAGTACTTC. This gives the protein CASSRQESRPYEQYF.

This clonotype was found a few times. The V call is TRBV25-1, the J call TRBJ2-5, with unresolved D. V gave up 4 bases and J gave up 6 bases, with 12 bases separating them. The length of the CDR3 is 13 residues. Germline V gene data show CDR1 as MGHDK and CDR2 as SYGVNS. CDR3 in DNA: TGTGCCAGCAGTGGACCGGTTGGGAAGACCCAGTACTTC. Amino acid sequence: CASSGPVGKTQYF. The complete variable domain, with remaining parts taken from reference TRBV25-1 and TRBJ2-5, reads EADIYQTPRYLVIGTGKKITLECSQTMGHDKMYWYQQDPGMELHLIHYSYGVNSTEKGDLSSESTVSRIRTEHFPLTLESARPSHTSQYLCASSGPVGKTQYFGPGTRLLVL.

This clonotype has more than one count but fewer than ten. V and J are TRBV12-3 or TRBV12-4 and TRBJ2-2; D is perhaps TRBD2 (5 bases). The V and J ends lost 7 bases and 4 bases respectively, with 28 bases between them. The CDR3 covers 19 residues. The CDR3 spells CASTPWDFYPKRSTGELFF. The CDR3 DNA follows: TGTGCCAGCACCCCCTGGGATTTCTATCCGAAGCGGAGCACCGGGGAGCTGTTTTTT.

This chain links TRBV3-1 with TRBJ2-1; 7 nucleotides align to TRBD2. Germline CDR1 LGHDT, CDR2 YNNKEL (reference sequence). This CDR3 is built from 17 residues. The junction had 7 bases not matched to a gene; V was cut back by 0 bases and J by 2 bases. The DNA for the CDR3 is TGTGCCAGCAGCCAAGAGGGAGGGGCTAGCGCCTACAATGAGCAGTTCTTC. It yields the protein CASSQEGGASAYNEQFF.

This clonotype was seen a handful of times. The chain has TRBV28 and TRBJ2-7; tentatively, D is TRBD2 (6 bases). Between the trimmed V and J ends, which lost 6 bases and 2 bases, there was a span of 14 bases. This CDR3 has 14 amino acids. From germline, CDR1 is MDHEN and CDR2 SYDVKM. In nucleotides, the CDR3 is TGTGCCAGCAGGCTAGGACGGGGGACCTACGAGCAGTACTTC. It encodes CASRLGRGTYEQYF.

The CDR3 nucleotides are TGTGCCAGCAAGAGGGGATACACAGATACGCAGTATTTT. This codes for CASKRGYTDTQYF. This chain connects TRBV9 to TRBJ2-3, with D tentatively TRBD1 or TRBD2 (5 bases each). Germline assignment: CDR1 SGDLS and CDR2 YYNGEE. V lost 6 bases to trimming and J lost 2 bases, with 10 bases between them. CDR3 length: 13 residues.

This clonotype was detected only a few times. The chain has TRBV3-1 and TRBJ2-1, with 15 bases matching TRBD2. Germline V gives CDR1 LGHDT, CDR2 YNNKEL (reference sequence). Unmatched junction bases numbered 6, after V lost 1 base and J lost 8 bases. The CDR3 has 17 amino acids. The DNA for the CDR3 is TGTGCCAGCAGCCAAGGCCGGACTAGCGGGGGGGCCGATGAGCAGTTCTTC. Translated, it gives CASSQGRTSGGADEQFF.

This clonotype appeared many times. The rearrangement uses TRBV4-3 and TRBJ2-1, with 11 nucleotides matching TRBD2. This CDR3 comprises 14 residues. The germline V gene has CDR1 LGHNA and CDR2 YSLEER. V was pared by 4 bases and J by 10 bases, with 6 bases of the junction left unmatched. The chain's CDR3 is CASSRTGLAAEQFF. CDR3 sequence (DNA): TGCGCCAGCAGCCGAACGGGACTAGCGGCCGAGCAGTTCTTC.

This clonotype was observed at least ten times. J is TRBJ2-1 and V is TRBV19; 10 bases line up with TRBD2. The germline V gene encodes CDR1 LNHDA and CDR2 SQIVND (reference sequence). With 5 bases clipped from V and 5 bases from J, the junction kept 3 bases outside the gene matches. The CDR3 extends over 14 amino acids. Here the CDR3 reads CASSSGLADNEQFF. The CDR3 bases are TGTGCCAGTAGTTCTGGACTAGCGGACAATGAGCAGTTCTTC.

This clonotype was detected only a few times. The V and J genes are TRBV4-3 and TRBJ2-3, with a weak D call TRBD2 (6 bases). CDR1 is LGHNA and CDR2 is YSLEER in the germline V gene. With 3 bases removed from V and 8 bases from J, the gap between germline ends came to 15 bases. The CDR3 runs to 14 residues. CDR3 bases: TGCGCCAGCAGCCACGGGACGGGAGCGGGTACGCAGTATTTT. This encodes CASSHGTGAGTQYF.

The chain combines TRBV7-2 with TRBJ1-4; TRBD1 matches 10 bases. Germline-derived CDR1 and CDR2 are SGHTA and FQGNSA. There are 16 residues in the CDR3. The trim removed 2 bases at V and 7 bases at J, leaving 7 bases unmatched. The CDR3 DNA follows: TGTGCCAGCAGCTTAAGGGGACAGGGGCGCGCTGAAAAACTGTTTTTT. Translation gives CASSLRGQGRAEKLFF.

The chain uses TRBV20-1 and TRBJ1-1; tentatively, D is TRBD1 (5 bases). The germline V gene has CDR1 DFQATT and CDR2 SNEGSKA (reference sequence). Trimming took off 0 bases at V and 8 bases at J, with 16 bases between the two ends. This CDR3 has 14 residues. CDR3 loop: CSARDPLRGDEAFF. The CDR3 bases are TGCAGTGCTAGAGATCCCCTCCGGGGGGACGAAGCTTTCTTT.

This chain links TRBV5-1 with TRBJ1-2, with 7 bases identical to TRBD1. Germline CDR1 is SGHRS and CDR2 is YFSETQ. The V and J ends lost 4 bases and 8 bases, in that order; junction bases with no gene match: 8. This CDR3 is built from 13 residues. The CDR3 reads CASSTGQKEGYTF. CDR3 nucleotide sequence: TGCGCCAGCAGCACGGGACAGAAGGAAGGCTACACCTTC.

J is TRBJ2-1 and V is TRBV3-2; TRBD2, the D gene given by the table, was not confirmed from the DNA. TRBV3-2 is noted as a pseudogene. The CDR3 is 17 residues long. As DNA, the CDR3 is TGTGCCAGCAGCCAAGCTCCCAGCGGGAGTATTTACAATGAGCAGTTCTTC. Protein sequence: CASSQAPSGSIYNEQFF.

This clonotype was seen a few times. CDR3 DNA: TGCGCCAGCAGCTTGGGGACTGAGACCTACGAGCAGTACTTC. It yields the protein CASSLGTETYEQYF. The chain carries TRBV5-1 and TRBJ2-7; possible D gene TRBD2, 5 bases. The CDR3 runs 14 residues. Trimming took off 0 bases at V and 2 bases at J, with 9 bases between the two ends. The V gene's germline CDR1 is SGHRS and CDR2 YFSETQ. The variable domain in full, with the rest retrieved from reference TRBV5-1 and TRBJ2-7, is KAGVTQTPRYLIKTRGQQVTLSCSPISGHRSVSWYQQTPGQGLQFLFEYFSETQRNKGNFPGRFSGRQFSNSRSEMNVSTLELGDSALYLCASSLGTETYEQYFGPGTRLTVT.

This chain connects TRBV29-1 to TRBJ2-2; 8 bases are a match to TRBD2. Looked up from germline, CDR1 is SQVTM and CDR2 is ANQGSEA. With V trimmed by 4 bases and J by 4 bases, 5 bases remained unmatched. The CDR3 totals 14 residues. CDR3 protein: CSVAKSGSTGELFF. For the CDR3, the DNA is TGCAGCGTTGCTAAGAGCGGGAGCACCGGGGAGCTGTTTTTT.

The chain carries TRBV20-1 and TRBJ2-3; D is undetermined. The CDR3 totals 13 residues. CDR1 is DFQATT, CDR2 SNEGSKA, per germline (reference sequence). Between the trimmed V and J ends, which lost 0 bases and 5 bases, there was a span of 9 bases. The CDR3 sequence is CSARDSVLDTQYF. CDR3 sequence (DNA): TGCAGTGCTAGAGACAGCGTACTAGATACGCAGTATTTT.

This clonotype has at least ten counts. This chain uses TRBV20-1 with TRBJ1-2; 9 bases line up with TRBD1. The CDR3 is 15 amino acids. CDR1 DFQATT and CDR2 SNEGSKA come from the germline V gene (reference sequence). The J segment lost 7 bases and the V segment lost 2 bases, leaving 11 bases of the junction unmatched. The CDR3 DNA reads TGCAGTGCTAGACAAGAAGGTCGGACAGGGGTTGGCTACACCTTC. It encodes CSARQEGRTGVGYTF.

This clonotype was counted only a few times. The CDR3 spells CASSPGQDNEQFF. The CDR3 nucleotides are TGTGCCAGCTCACCAGGCCAGGACAATGAGCAGTTCTTC. This rearrangement joins TRBV18 to TRBJ2-1; D remains ambiguous. The V gene lost 2 bases and the J gene lost 5 bases, with 7 bases spanning the gap. CDR1 and CDR2 (germline): KGHSH, LQKENI. There are 13 residues in the CDR3.

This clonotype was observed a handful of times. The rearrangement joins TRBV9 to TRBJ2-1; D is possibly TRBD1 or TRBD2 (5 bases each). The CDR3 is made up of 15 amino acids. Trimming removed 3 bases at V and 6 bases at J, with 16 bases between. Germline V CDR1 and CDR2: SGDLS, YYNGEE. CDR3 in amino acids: CASSARGDRGNEQFF. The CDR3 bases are TGTGCCAGCAGCGCCAGAGGGGACCGGGGCAATGAGCAGTTCTTC.

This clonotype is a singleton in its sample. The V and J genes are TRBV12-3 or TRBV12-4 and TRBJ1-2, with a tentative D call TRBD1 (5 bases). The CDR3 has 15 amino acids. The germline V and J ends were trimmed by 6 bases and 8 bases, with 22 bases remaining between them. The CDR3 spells CASSDHWKGADGYTF. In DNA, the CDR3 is TGTGCCAGCAGCGACCACTGGAAAGGGGCCGACGGCTACACCTTC.

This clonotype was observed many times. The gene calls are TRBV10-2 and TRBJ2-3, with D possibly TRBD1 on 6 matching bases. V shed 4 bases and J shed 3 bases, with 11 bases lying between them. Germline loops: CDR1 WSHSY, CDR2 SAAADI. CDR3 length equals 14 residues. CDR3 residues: CASSAQGRTDTQYF. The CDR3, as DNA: TGCGCCAGCAGTGCTCAGGGGCGTACAGATACGCAGTATTTT.